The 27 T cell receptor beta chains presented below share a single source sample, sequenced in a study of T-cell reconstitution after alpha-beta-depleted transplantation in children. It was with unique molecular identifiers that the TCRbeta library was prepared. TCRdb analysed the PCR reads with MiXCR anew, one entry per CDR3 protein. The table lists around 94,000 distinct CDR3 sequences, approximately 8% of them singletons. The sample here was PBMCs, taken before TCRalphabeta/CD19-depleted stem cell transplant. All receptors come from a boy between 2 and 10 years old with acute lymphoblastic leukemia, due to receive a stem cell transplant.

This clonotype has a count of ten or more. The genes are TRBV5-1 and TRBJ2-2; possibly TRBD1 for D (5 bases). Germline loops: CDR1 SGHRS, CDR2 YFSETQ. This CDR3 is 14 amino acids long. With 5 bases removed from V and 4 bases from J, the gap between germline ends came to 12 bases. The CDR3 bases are TGCGCCAGCAGGGGGTTAGGGGCCACCGGGGAGCTGTTTTTT. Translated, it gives CASRGLGATGELFF.

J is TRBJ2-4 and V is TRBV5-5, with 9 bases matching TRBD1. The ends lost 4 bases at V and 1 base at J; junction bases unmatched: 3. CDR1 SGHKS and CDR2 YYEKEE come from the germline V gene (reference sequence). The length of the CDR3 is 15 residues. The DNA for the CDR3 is TGTGCCAGCAGCACGGGACAGGGTGCCAAAAACATTCAGTACTTC. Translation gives CASSTGQGAKNIQYF.

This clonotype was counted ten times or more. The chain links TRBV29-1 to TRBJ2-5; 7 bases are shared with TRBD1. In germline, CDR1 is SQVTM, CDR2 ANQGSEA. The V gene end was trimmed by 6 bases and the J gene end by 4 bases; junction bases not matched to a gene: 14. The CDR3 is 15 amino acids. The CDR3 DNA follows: TGCAGCGTGATTACGACAGGGTTGGGGCCAGAGACCCAGTACTTC. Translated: CSVITTGLGPETQYF.

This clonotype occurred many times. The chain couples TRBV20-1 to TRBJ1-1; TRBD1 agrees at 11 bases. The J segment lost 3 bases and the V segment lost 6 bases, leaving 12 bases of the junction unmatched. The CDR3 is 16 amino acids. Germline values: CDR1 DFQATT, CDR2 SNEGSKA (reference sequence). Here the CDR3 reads CSAPRDRGILDTEAFF. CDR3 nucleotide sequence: TGCAGTGCCCCCCGGGACAGGGGGATATTGGACACTGAAGCTTTCTTT.

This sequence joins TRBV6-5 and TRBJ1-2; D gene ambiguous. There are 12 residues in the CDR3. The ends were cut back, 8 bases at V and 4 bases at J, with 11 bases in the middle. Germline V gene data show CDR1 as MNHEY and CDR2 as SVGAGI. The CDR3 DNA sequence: TGTGCCAGCTTCTTATCCGTCTATGGCTACACCTTC. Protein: CASFLSVYGYTF.

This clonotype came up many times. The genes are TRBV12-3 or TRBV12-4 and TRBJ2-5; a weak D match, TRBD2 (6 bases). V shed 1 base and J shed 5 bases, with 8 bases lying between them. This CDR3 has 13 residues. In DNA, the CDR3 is TGTGCCAGCAGTTTAGAGGGGAGGGAGACCCAGTACTTC. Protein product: CASSLEGRETQYF.

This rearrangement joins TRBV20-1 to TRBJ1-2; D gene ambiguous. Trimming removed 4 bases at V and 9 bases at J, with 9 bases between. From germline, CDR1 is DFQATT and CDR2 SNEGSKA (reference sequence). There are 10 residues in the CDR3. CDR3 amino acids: CSATVGSYTF. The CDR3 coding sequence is TGCAGTGCTACGGTCGGCAGCTACACCTTC.

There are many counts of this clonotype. The CDR3 here is CSARLVGRDANYGYTF. The CDR3 bases are TGCAGTGCTAGACTGGTGGGCAGGGATGCTAACTATGGCTACACCTTC. The chain recombines TRBV20-1 with TRBJ1-2, with a possible D match to TRBD1 (5 bases). The germline V gene encodes CDR1 DFQATT and CDR2 SNEGSKA (reference sequence). Between the trimmed V and J ends, which lost 2 bases and 0 bases, there was a span of 16 bases. This CDR3 is 16 amino acids long.

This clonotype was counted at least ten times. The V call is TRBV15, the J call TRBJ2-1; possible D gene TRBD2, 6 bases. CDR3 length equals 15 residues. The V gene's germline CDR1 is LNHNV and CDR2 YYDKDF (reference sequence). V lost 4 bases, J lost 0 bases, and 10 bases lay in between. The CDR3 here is CATSTGVDSYNEQFF. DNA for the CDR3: TGTGCCACCAGCACGGGGGTCGACTCCTACAATGAGCAGTTCTTC.

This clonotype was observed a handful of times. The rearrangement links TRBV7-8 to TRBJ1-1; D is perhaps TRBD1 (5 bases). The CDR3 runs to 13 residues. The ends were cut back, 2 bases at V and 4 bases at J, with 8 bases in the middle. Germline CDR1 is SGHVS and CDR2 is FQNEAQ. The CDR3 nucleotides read TGTGCCAGCAGCTTATGGGGGGGCACTGAAGCTTTCTTT. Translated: CASSLWGGTEAFF. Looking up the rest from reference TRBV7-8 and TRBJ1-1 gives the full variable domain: GAGVSQSPRYKVAKRGQDVALRCDPISGHVSLFWYQQALGQGPEFLTYFQNEAQLDKSGLPSDRFFAERPEGSVSTLKIQRTQQEDSAVYLCASSLWGGTEAFFGQGTRLTVV.

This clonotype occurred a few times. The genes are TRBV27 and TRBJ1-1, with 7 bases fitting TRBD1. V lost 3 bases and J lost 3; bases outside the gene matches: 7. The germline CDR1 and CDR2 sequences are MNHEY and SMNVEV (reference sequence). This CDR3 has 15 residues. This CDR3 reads CASSFVDRADTEAFF. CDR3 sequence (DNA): TGTGCCAGCAGTTTCGTCGACAGGGCAGACACTGAAGCTTTCTTT.

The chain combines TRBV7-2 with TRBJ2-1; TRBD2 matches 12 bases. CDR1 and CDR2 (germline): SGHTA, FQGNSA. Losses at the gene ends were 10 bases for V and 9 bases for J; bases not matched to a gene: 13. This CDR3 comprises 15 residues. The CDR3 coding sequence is TGTGCCATCGGCCCTAGCGGGGGGGCCCTGGGTGAGCAGTTCTTC. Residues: CAIGPSGGALGEQFF.

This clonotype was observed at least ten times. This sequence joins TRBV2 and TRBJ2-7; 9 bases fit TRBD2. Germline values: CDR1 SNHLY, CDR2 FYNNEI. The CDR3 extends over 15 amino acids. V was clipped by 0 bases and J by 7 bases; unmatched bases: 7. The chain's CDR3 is CASSEASGGREEQYF. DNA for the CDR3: TGTGCCAGCAGTGAAGCGAGCGGGGGGCGCGAAGAGCAGTACTTC.

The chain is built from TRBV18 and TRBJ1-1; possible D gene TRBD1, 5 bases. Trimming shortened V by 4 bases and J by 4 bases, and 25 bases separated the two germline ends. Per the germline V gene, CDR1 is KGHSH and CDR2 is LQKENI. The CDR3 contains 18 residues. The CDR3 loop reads CASSLQGGEGPWGTEAFF. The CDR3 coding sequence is TGTGCCAGCTCACTACAAGGCGGGGAGGGGCCCTGGGGCACTGAAGCTTTCTTT.

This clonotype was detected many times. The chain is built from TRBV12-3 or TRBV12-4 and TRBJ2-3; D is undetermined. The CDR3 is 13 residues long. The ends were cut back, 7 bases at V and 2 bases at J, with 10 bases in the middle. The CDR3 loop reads CASNPELTDTQYF. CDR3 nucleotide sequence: TGTGCCAGCAACCCGGAGCTCACAGATACGCAGTATTTT.

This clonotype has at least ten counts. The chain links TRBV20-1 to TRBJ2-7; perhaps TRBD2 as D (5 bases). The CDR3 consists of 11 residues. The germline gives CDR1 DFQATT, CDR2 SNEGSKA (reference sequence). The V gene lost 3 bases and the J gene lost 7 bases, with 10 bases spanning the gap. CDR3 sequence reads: CSARPGWEQYF. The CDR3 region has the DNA TGCAGTGCTAGGCCGGGATGGGAGCAGTACTTC.

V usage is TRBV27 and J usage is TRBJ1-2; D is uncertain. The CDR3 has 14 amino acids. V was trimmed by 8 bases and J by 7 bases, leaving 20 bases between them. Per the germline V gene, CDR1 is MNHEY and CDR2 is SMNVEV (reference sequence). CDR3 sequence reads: CASGVTARGSGYTF. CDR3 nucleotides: TGTGCCAGCGGCGTCACGGCTCGCGGGAGTGGCTACACCTTC.

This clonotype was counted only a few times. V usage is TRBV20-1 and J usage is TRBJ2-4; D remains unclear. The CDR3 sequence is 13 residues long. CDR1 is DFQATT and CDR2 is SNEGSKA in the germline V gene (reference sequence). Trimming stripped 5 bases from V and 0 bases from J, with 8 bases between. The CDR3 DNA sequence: TGCAGTGCTCGTAATATAGCCAAAAACATTCAGTACTTC. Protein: CSARNIAKNIQYF.

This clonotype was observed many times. The CDR3: CASSLGAGTEAFF. The DNA of the CDR3 is TGTGCCAGCAGCCTAGGCGCGGGCACTGAAGCTTTCTTT. The rearrangement uses TRBV5-6 and TRBJ1-1; D is unclear. CDR3 length equals 13 residues. Trimming removed 4 bases at V and 4 bases at J, with 11 bases between. CDR1 and CDR2 from the germline V gene are SGHDT and YYEEEE.

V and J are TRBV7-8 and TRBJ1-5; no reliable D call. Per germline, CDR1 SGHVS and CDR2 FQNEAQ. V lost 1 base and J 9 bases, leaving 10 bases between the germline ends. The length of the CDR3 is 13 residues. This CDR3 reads CASSLVGIPPQHF. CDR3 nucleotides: TGTGCCAGCAGCTTAGTCGGGATTCCGCCCCAGCATTTT.

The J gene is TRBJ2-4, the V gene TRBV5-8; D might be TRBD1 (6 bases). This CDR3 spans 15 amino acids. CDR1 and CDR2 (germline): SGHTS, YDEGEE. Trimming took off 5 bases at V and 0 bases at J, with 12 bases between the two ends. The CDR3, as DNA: TGTGCCAGCAGGCCGACAGGACTAGCCAAAAACATTCAGTACTTC. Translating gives CASRPTGLAKNIQYF.

This CDR3 reads CASSITVGNEQFF. The DNA for the CDR3 is TGTGCCAGTAGTATCACGGTGGGGAATGAGCAGTTCTTC. The chain couples TRBV19 to TRBJ2-1; D is unclear. The germline V and J ends were trimmed by 3 bases and 7 bases, with 10 bases remaining between them. The CDR3 runs 13 residues. Germline CDR1 and CDR2: LNHDA and SQIVND (reference sequence).

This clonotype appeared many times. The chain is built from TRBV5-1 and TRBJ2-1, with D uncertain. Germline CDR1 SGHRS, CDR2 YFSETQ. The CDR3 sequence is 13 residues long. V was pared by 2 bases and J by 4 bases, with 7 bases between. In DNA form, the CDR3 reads TGCGCCAGCAGCTTATCGGGTTACAATGAGCAGTTCTTC. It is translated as CASSLSGYNEQFF. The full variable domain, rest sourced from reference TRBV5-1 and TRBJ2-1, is KAGVTQTPRYLIKTRGQQVTLSCSPISGHRSVSWYQQTPGQGLQFLFEYFSETQRNKGNFPGRFSGRQFSNSRSEMNVSTLELGDSALYLCASSLSGYNEQFFGPGTRLTVL.

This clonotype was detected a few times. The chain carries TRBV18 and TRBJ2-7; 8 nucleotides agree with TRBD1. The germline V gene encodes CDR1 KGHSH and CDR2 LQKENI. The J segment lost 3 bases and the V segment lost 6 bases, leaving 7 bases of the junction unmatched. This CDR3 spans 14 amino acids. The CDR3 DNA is TGTGCCAGCTCCCAGGACAGGGCGGGCTACGAGCAGTACTTC. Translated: CASSQDRAGYEQYF.

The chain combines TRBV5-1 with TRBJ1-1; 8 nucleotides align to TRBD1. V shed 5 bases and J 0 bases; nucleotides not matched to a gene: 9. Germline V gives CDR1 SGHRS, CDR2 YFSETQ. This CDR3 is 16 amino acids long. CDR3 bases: TGCGCCAGCAGATTGAGGACAGGGACGGTGAACACTGAAGCTTTCTTT. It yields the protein CASRLRTGTVNTEAFF.

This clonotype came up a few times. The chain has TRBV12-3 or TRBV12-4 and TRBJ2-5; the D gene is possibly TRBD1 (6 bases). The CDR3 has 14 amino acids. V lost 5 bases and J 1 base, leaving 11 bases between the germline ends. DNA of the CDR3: TGTGCCAGCAGTGACCGGACAGCCCAAGAGACCCAGTACTTC. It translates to CASSDRTAQETQYF.

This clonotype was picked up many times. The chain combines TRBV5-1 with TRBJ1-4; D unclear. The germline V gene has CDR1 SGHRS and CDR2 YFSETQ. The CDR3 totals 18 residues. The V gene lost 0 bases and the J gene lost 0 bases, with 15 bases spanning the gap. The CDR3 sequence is CASSLEGPRASTNEKLFF. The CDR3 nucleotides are TGCGCCAGCAGCTTGGAAGGCCCTAGGGCCTCAACTAATGAAAAACTGTTTTTT.